This entry lists 11 T cell receptor beta chains sequenced from one sample in a study of cytomegalovirus exposure and HLA in healthy donors. Repertoires were generated with immunoSEQ multiplex PCR, while TCRdb's copy carries only in-frame clones and drops some. The sample lists tens of thousands of clones; around 90% were seen once. Sequencing was done on a sample of PBMCs. These receptors all stem from a woman aged 25 to 39 in good health and CMV-seronegative.

This chain uses TRBV19 with TRBJ2-1; no definite D call. The CDR3 extends over 16 amino acids. The germline gives CDR1 LNHDA, CDR2 SQIVND (reference sequence). Trimming took off 6 bases at V and 7 bases at J, with 22 bases between the two ends. As DNA, the CDR3 is TGTGCCAGTAGCCCCCTCCAAGCGATGGTTGGGAATGAGCAGTTCTTC. It is translated as CASSPLQAMVGNEQFF.

This clone has just one count. The chain employs TRBV11-2 and TRBJ2-3; 7 nucleotides match TRBD2. This CDR3 comprises 17 residues. V gave up 5 bases and J gave up 2 bases; unmatched junction bases: 13. Germline CDR1 reads SGHAT; CDR2 reads FQNNGV. The CDR3 protein is CASSREGLGDHTDTQYF. The CDR3 nucleotides read TGTGCCAGCAGCAGAGAAGGACTAGGGGATCACACAGATACGCAGTATTTT.

The rearrangement joins TRBV19 to TRBJ1-1; 7 bases align to TRBD1. Trimming took 8 bases from V and 1 from J; bases not matched to a gene: 4. Germline V gives CDR1 LNHDA, CDR2 SQIVND (reference sequence). The CDR3 extends over 13 amino acids. CDR3 residues: CASGDSQNTEAFF. CDR3 sequence (DNA): TGTGCCAGTGGGGACAGCCAGAACACTGAAGCTTTCTTT.

J is TRBJ1-5 and V is TRBV6-1, with unresolved D. This CDR3 region has 15 residues. V gave up 5 bases and J gave up 0 bases, with 11 bases separating them. Germline loops: CDR1 MNHNS, CDR2 SASEGT. The CDR3 sequence is CASSTEGTSNQPQHF. In DNA, the CDR3 is TGTGCCAGCAGTACAGAGGGCACTAGCAATCAGCCCCAGCATTTT.

The chain uses TRBV2 and TRBJ1-1, with TRBD1 matching over 7 bases. The CDR3 is made up of 14 amino acids. Germline CDR1 and CDR2: SNHLY and FYNNEI. V shed 6 bases, J shed 3 bases, and the junction held 7 bases outside the gene matches. The CDR3 reads CASREQGFDTEAFF. CDR3 DNA: TGTGCCAGCAGGGAACAGGGGTTTGACACTGAAGCTTTCTTT.

V and J are TRBV7-9 and TRBJ1-4; TRBD1 aligns across 9 bases. This CDR3 contains 15 residues. With V trimmed by 4 bases and J by 5 bases, 5 bases remained unmatched. Germline CDR1 reads SEHNR; CDR2 reads FQNEAQ (reference sequence). The CDR3 region is CASSSGDRENEKLFF. CDR3 in DNA: TGTGCCAGCAGCTCTGGGGACAGGGAAAATGAAAAACTGTTTTTT.

V usage is TRBV30 and J usage is TRBJ1-5, with no clear D. The CDR3 spans 13 residues. V was shortened by 3 bases and J by 3 bases, with 9 bases between the two germline ends. CDR1 is GTSNPN and CDR2 is SVGIG in the germline V gene (reference sequence). The DNA for the CDR3 is TGTGCCTGGAGCACTAACTTCAATCAGCCCCAGCATTTT. It yields the protein CAWSTNFNQPQHF.

The chain uses TRBV7-6 and TRBJ2-3; 15 bases align to TRBD2. Germline CDR1 reads SGHVS; CDR2 reads FNYEAQ. The CDR3 sequence is 19 residues long. The V segment lost 2 bases and the J segment 3 bases; nucleotides outside the gene matches: 9. The CDR3 DNA reads TGTGCCAGCAGCTTAAAAGGGACTAGCGGGAGGTGGGGGACAGATACGCAGTATTTT. Amino acid sequence: CASSLKGTSGRWGTDTQYF.

This chain joins TRBV5-1 and TRBJ2-5; 8 bases are shared with TRBD2. The germline V gene encodes CDR1 SGHRS and CDR2 YFSETQ. This CDR3 region has 15 residues. With 0 bases clipped from V and 3 bases from J, the junction kept 4 bases outside the gene matches. The CDR3 region has the DNA TGCGCCAGCAGCTTGGCCGAAGCGGGGGAAGAGACCCAGTACTTC. Translation: CASSLAEAGEETQYF.

The chain employs TRBV19 and TRBJ2-5; 12 bases fit TRBD2. The CDR3 covers 16 residues. J was trimmed by 5 bases and V by 3 bases; bases with no gene match: 7. CDR1 is LNHDA, CDR2 SQIVND, per germline (reference sequence). Here the CDR3 reads CASSIRLAGVHETQYF. CDR3 DNA: TGTGCCAGTAGTATTAGACTAGCGGGAGTACATGAGACCCAGTACTTC. Complete variable domain (other parts from reference TRBV19 and TRBJ2-5): DGGITQSPKYLFRKEGQNVTLSCEQNLNHDAMYWYRQDPGQGLRLIYYSQIVNDFQKGDIAEGYSVSREKKESFPLTVTSAQKNPTAFYLCASSIRLAGVHETQYFGPGTRLLVL.

This rearrangement joins TRBV19 to TRBJ1-5, with D tentatively TRBD1 (6 bases). Trimming pared 7 bases from V and 4 bases from J, leaving 14 bases between. In germline, CDR1 is LNHDA, CDR2 SQIVND (reference sequence). CDR3 length equals 14 residues. The CDR3 nucleotides read TGTGCCAGTAAAAACAGGGATGTGAATCAGCCCCAGCATTTT. The encoded protein is CASKNRDVNQPQHF. The full variable domain, rest sourced from reference TRBV19 and TRBJ1-5, is DGGITQSPKYLFRKEGQNVTLSCEQNLNHDAMYWYRQDPGQGLRLIYYSQIVNDFQKGDIAEGYSVSREKKESFPLTVTSAQKNPTAFYLCASKNRDVNQPQHFGDGTRLSIL.